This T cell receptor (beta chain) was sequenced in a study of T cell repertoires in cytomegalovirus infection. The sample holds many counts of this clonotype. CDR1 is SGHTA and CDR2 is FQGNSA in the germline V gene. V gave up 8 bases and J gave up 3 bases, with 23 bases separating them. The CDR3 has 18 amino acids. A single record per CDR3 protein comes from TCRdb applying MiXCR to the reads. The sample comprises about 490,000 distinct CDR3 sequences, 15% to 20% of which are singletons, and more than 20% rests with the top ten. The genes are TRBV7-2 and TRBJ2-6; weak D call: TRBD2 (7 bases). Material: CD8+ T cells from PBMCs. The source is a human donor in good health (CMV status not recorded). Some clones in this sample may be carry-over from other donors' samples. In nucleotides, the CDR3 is TGTGCCAGCGGAAGGGGGGAGGGAGGCTGGGGTGGGGCCAACGTCCTGACTTTC. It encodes CASGRGEGGWGGANVLTF.